The 14 T cell receptor beta chains below were found in one sample sequenced in a study of regulatory T cells in long-lasting Graves disease. Time point indicated: newly diagnosed GD, antithyroid drugs for less than 3 months. PBMCs were the source of the RNA used for TCR sequencing. To make TCR beta libraries, researchers used iRepertoire HTBI primers and Arm-PCR of CDR3 regions. One entry per CDR3 protein, called by TCRdb with MiXCR from the multiplex PCR reads. Counted here are 520,000 or so distinct CDR3 sequences, more than 10% occurring once; the ten biggest clones make up 8% to 10%. The same specimen was also included in a second study, on T cells in Graves' hyperthyroidism and ophthalmopathy.

Sequences were derived from peripheral blood mononuclear cells (PBMCs), sampled at new diagnosis, from a patient treated with antithyroid drugs. Receptors originate from a woman between 25 and 40 years old with Graves disease.

This clonotype has only a few counts. The rearrangement joins TRBV27 to TRBJ2-7, with 15 nucleotides matching TRBD2. The V gene end was trimmed by 1 base and the J gene end by 4 bases; junction bases not matched to a gene: 2. Germline V lookup: CDR1 MNHEY, CDR2 SMNVEV (reference sequence). The CDR3 extends over 16 amino acids. As DNA, the CDR3 is TGTGCCAGCAGTTTATTTGGGACTAGCGGGAGGTACGAGCAGTACTTC. Translation: CASSLFGTSGRYEQYF.

This clonotype appeared a few times. V is TRBV3-1 and J is TRBJ1-1; D perhaps matches TRBD1 (5 bases). The CDR3 covers 16 residues. V lost 4 bases to trimming and J lost 1 base, with 16 bases between them. The germline gives CDR1 LGHDT, CDR2 YNNKEL (reference sequence). CDR3 sequence: CASSPGTSGKNTEAFF. The CDR3 DNA is TGTGCCAGCAGCCCAGGAACGTCAGGGAAGAACACTGAAGCTTTCTTT.

This clonotype was counted at least ten times. The chain uses TRBV28 and TRBJ2-7; TRBD1 matches at 8 bases. After removal of 3 bases from V and 5 bases from J, the junction contained 6 bases not matched to a gene. Looked up from germline, CDR1 is MDHEN and CDR2 is SYDVKM. This CDR3 comprises 14 residues. CDR3 nucleotides: TGTGCCAGCAGTTTCGCGGACAGGGATAACGAGCAGTACTTC. Translated, it gives CASSFADRDNEQYF.

At least ten counts were recorded for this clonotype. The chain employs TRBV24-1 and TRBJ2-1, with D unclear. Germline V CDR1 and CDR2: KGHDR, SFDVKD. There are 13 residues in the CDR3. V lost 3 bases and J 10 bases, leaving 12 bases between the germline ends. The CDR3 spells CATSDSVYKEQFF. CDR3 DNA: TGTGCCACCAGTGATAGCGTTTATAAAGAGCAGTTCTTC.

This clonotype was found many times. The chain links TRBV6-1 to TRBJ1-3, with D perhaps TRBD1 (6 bases). This CDR3 comprises 14 residues. CDR1 and CDR2 from the germline V gene are MNHNS and SASEGT. V was shortened by 4 bases and J by 14 bases, with 21 bases between the two germline ends. DNA for the CDR3: TGTGCCAGCAGTGGATGGACAGCCCGTTGGTCGTTATATTTT. Translating gives CASSGWTARWSLYF.

This clonotype was counted at least ten times. V and J are TRBV11-3 and TRBJ2-2; tentatively, D is TRBD1 (5 bases). Germline assignment: CDR1 SGHNT and CDR2 YENEEA. Trimming removed 5 bases from V and 6 bases from J, with 13 bases in between. The CDR3 covers 14 residues. CDR3 DNA sequence: TGTGCCAGCAGCAATTTAGGGGCCCCCGGGGAGCTGTTTTTT. The encoded protein is CASSNLGAPGELFF.

This clonotype appeared many times. V usage is TRBV9 and J usage is TRBJ2-7; 7 positions agree with TRBD1. Trimming removed 4 bases from V and 7 bases from J; junction bases left unmatched: 11. Germline assignment: CDR1 SGDLS and CDR2 YYNGEE. The CDR3 contains 14 residues. The CDR3 loop reads CASSPGDSPWEQYF. The CDR3 region has the DNA TGTGCCAGCAGCCCTGGGGACAGCCCTTGGGAGCAGTACTTC.

The chain is built from TRBV6-2 or TRBV6-3 and TRBJ1-3; D uncertain. Germline CDR1 is MNHEY and CDR2 is SVGEGT. This CDR3 contains 17 residues. The V end was cut by 2 bases, the J end by 0 bases, with 14 bases between. The CDR3 reads CASSYVGGRSSGNTIYF. The DNA for the CDR3 is TGTGCCAGCAGTTACGTAGGTGGCAGAAGCTCTGGAAACACCATATATTTT.

This clonotype was recorded at least ten times. The rearrangement uses TRBV7-2 and TRBJ2-7; 8 bases are shared with TRBD1. Germline trimming cut 2 bases from V and 3 bases from J; bases unmatched to any gene: 12. Germline CDR1 reads SGHTA; CDR2 reads FQGNSA. The CDR3 covers 17 residues. The CDR3: CASSLMGPRQGFYEQYF. The CDR3 nucleotides read TGTGCCAGCAGCTTAATGGGTCCGAGACAGGGGTTCTACGAGCAGTACTTC. Filled out from reference TRBV7-2 and TRBJ2-7, the complete variable domain reads GAGVSQSPSNKVTEKGKDVELRCDPISGHTALYWYRQSLGQGLEFLIYFQGNSAPDKSGLPSDRFSAERTGGSVSTLTIQRTQQEDSAVYLCASSLMGPRQGFYEQYFGPGTRLTVT.

This clonotype was observed many times. The rearrangement links TRBV12-3 or TRBV12-4 to TRBJ1-2, with a possible D match to TRBD1 (6 bases). V was pared by 2 bases and J by 6 bases, with 22 bases between. This CDR3 has 17 residues. DNA for the CDR3: TGTGCCAGCAGTTTAACCGTGAACAGGGTAATAGGGCATGGCTACACCTTC. Protein product: CASSLTVNRVIGHGYTF.

This clonotype was counted at least ten times. The rearrangement joins TRBV2 to TRBJ1-5; no clear D. The CDR3 runs 15 residues. CDR1 is SNHLY, CDR2 FYNNEI, per germline. Trimming pared 4 bases from V and 1 base from J, leaving 11 bases between. CDR3 in DNA: TGTGCCAGCAGTGGCACGCGGACGAGCAATCAGCCCCAGCATTTT. This gives the protein CASSGTRTSNQPQHF.

This clonotype came up many times. The chain combines TRBV9 with TRBJ2-3, with 9 bases that match TRBD2. In germline, CDR1 is SGDLS, CDR2 YYNGEE. Trimming cost V 4 bases and J 2 bases; bases outside gene matches: 11. The CDR3 has 17 residues. The CDR3 loop is CASSSSTLAGYTDTQYF. The DNA for the CDR3 is TGTGCCAGCAGCTCGTCGACGCTAGCGGGATACACAGATACGCAGTATTTT.

V usage is TRBV6-1 and J usage is TRBJ1-2, with unresolved D. Germline V gene data show CDR1 as MNHNS and CDR2 as SASEGT. V lost 7 bases and J 6 bases, leaving 15 bases between the germline ends. The CDR3 runs to 13 residues. In nucleotides, the CDR3 is TGTGCCAGCAAGGATCCCGGCGGGAATGGCTACACCTTC. It codes for CASKDPGGNGYTF.

This clonotype occurred many times. The genes are TRBV12-3 or TRBV12-4 and TRBJ1-1, with D tentatively TRBD1 (6 bases). V was cut by 8 bases and J by 2 bases, with 24 bases left in between. This CDR3 is 17 amino acids long. CDR3 in amino acids: CASRSAAAGGRNTEAFF. The DNA for the CDR3 is TGTGCCAGCCGTTCCGCCGCGGCCGGGGGGCGCAACACTGAAGCTTTCTTT.